These 23 T cell receptor beta chains were sequenced from one sample in a study of T cell responses to AZD1222 COVID-19 vaccine. Clones were read by immunoSEQ multiplex PCR, and TCRdb kept only the in-frame ones, dropping some. The sample carries over 75,000 clones, around 85% recorded once. The specimen was peripheral blood, collected 28 days after the second AZD1222 dose. These receptors were taken from an adult who received the AZD1222 COVID-19 vaccine.

This clone is classed as medium-sized (0.01 to 0.1%). The chain couples TRBV29-1 to TRBJ1-3; D gene uncertain. Between the trimmed V and J ends, which lost 1 base and 0 bases, there was a span of 13 bases. CDR3 length: 16 residues. CDR1 is SQVTM and CDR2 is ANQGSEA in the germline V gene. The CDR3 loop reads CSVEGYGHSSGNTIYF. The CDR3 DNA sequence: TGCAGCGTTGAAGGTTATGGCCACAGCTCTGGAAACACCATATATTTT.

The chain has TRBV6-5 and TRBJ1-2; 12 nucleotides agree with TRBD1. CDR1 and CDR2 from the germline V gene are MNHEY and SVGAGI. The CDR3 sequence is 15 residues long. V shed 5 bases, J shed 8 bases, and the junction held 9 bases outside the gene matches. The CDR3 DNA is TGTGCCAGCAGTCCCTCCTGGGACAGGGGGCAAGGCTACACCTTC. Translating gives CASSPSWDRGQGYTF.

This chain joins TRBV3-1 (or the pseudogene TRBV3-2) and TRBJ2-1, with D unclear. Germline V gene data show CDR1 as LGHDT and CDR2 as YNNKEL (reference sequence). Trimming pared 5 bases from V and 2 bases from J, leaving 10 bases between. The CDR3 sequence is 14 residues long. In nucleotides, the CDR3 is TGTGCCAGCAGCGGAGCACCCACCTACAATGAGCAGTTCTTC. This gives the protein CASSGAPTYNEQFF.

The chain links TRBV5-1 to TRBJ1-6, with D possibly matching TRBD1 (6 bases). V dropped 6 bases and J dropped 8 bases, with 15 bases sitting between them. The CDR3 totals 14 residues. Per the germline V gene, CDR1 is SGHRS and CDR2 is YFSETQ. For the CDR3, the DNA is TGCGCCAGCACCCAGACAGGCCCAGATTCACCCCTCCACTTT. Translation gives CASTQTGPDSPLHF.

The chain uses TRBV7-9 and TRBJ2-2, with TRBD2 as a possible D gene (6 bases). The CDR3 is 15 amino acids. The V gene's germline CDR1 is SEHNR and CDR2 FQNEAQ (reference sequence). V was pared by 2 bases and J by 3 bases, with 10 bases between. This CDR3 is CASSLSGEYTGELFF. The CDR3 DNA reads TGTGCCAGCAGCTTATCGGGGGAGTACACCGGGGAGCTGTTTTTT.

CDR3 bases: TGCGCCAGCAGCCAGTACAGTAGCAATCAGCCCCAGCATTTT. Translated: CASSQYSSNQPQHF. The rearrangement uses TRBV4-1 and TRBJ1-5; D call uncertain. The CDR3 is 14 residues long. Germline CDR1 MGHRA, CDR2 YSYEKL. V dropped 3 bases and J dropped 0 bases, with 6 bases sitting between them.

This clone was recorded only once. This chain uses TRBV27 with TRBJ2-1, with 14 positions matching TRBD2. This CDR3 has 16 residues. Germline lookup yields CDR1 MNHEY and CDR2 SMNVEV (reference sequence). Trimming at V came to 5 bases and at J to 7 bases, leaving 7 bases not matched to a gene. CDR3 region: CASSTTSGGAWNEQFF. The CDR3 DNA reads TGTGCCAGCAGTACGACTAGCGGGGGGGCGTGGAATGAGCAGTTCTTC.

This clone was seen only a few times. The chain employs TRBV14 and TRBJ2-7; D assignment may be TRBD1 or TRBD2 (5 bases each). This CDR3 region has 15 residues. Deletions cut 3 bases from V and 2 bases from J, with 14 bases between. Germline-derived CDR1 and CDR2 are SGHDN and FVKESK. For the CDR3, the DNA is TGTGCCAGCAGCCAGTTCGAGGGGCTCCCCTACGAGCAGTACTTC. It translates to CASSQFEGLPYEQYF.

This clone was found once. CDR3 coding DNA: TGCGCCAGCAGCTTGGCGGCTAGCGGCCAAGAGACCCAGTACTTC. As protein: CASSLAASGQETQYF. The chain employs TRBV5-1 and TRBJ2-5; TRBD2 aligns across 7 bases. The CDR3 has 15 residues. V gave up 0 bases and J gave up 1 base; unmatched junction bases: 3. Germline V gene data show CDR1 as SGHRS and CDR2 as YFSETQ.

A few counts support this clone. The chain carries TRBV20-1 and TRBJ2-3, with D possibly being TRBD1 (6 bases). CDR3 length: 14 amino acids. Germline CDR1 is DFQATT and CDR2 is SNEGSKA (reference sequence). V shed 3 bases and J shed 1 base, with 11 bases lying between them. Written as DNA, the CDR3 is TGCAGTGCTAGTACAGGGTCTGGCACAGATACGCAGTATTTT. This encodes CSASTGSGTDTQYF.

This clone was counted a single time. The V call is TRBV12-3 or TRBV12-4, the J call TRBJ1-4; possibly TRBD1 for D (5 bases). This CDR3 is built from 13 residues. V was trimmed by 5 bases and J by 8 bases, leaving 12 bases between them. CDR3 in amino acids: CASSRDRGEKLFF. In DNA, the CDR3 is TGTGCCAGCAGTCGAGATAGGGGAGAAAAACTGTTTTTT.

The V and J genes are TRBV28 and TRBJ1-6, with D hard to call. In germline, CDR1 is MDHEN, CDR2 SYDVKM. The CDR3 totals 8 residues. V was shortened by 8 bases and J by 19 bases, with 9 bases between the two germline ends. CDR3 loop: CASALIHF. The CDR3 nucleotides read TGTGCCAGCGCCCTGATTCACTTT.

The J gene is TRBJ2-7, the V gene TRBV4-3; 9 nucleotides align to TRBD2. V lost 3 bases and J lost 0; bases outside the gene matches: 6. This CDR3 is 16 amino acids long. The germline V gene encodes CDR1 LGHNA and CDR2 YSLEER. CDR3 bases: TGCGCCAGCAGCCAGGGGGTTAGCGGGGGCTCCTACGAGCAGTACTTC. This sequence encodes CASSQGVSGGSYEQYF.

CDR3 sequence reads: CALGGTGGTGELFF. CDR3 DNA: TGTGCCTTAGGCGGGACAGGGGGAACCGGGGAGCTGTTTTTT. The chain joins TRBV28 to TRBJ2-2; 11 nucleotides align to TRBD1. CDR1 and CDR2 from the germline V gene are MDHEN and SYDVKM. V lost 11 bases, J lost 5 bases, and 7 bases stayed unmatched. CDR3 length: 14 residues.

The chain has TRBV7-6 and TRBJ1-1, with 7 bases lining up with TRBD1. CDR1 is SGHVS, CDR2 FNYEAQ, per germline. The CDR3 has 15 residues. The trim removed 0 bases at V and 7 bases at J, leaving 8 bases unmatched. The CDR3 protein is CASSLAAGGMDEAFF. For the CDR3, the DNA is TGTGCCAGCAGCTTAGCGGCAGGGGGGATGGATGAAGCTTTCTTT.

The chain is built from TRBV4-3 and TRBJ2-3, with D unclear. V lost 0 bases and J lost 7, with 8 bases in between. Germline V gene sequence: CDR1 LGHNA, CDR2 YSLEER. CDR3 length equals 13 residues. As DNA, the CDR3 is TGCGCCAGCAGCCAAGATCGCCTGTATACGCAGTATTTT. It encodes CASSQDRLYTQYF.

The V gene is TRBV30, the J gene TRBJ1-2; D is uncertain. This CDR3 is built from 13 residues. Trimming removed 3 bases from V and 4 bases from J, with 12 bases in between. Germline V gene sequence: CDR1 GTSNPN, CDR2 SVGIG (reference sequence). CDR3 residues: CAWSPPGSYGYTF. In nucleotides, the CDR3 is TGTGCCTGGAGCCCCCCGGGGTCCTATGGCTACACCTTC. The full variable domain, in which reference TRBV30 and TRBJ1-2 provide the parts outside the CDR3, is SQTIHQWPATLVQPVGSPLSLECTVEGTSNPNLYWYRQAAGRGLQLLFYSVGIGQISSEVPQNLSASRPQDRQFILSSKKLLLSDSGFYLCAWSPPGSYGYTFGSGTRLTVV.

This rearrangement joins TRBV28 to TRBJ1-1, with TRBD1 as a possible D gene (6 bases). V was trimmed by 6 bases and J by 0 bases, leaving 17 bases between them. The germline gives CDR1 MDHEN, CDR2 SYDVKM. This CDR3 is 16 amino acids long. The CDR3 sequence: CASSPPPGQLNTEAFF. CDR3 DNA: TGTGCCAGCAGCCCTCCCCCCGGACAGCTGAACACTGAAGCTTTCTTT.

V is TRBV3-1 (or the pseudogene TRBV3-2) and J is TRBJ2-2; 12 bases align to TRBD2. Germline CDR1 and CDR2: LGHDT and YNNKEL (reference sequence). The trim removed 0 bases at V and 4 bases at J, leaving 9 bases unmatched. This CDR3 is 19 amino acids long. The CDR3 sequence: CASSQDPLAGGLSTGELFF. The CDR3, as DNA: TGTGCCAGCAGCCAAGATCCGCTAGCGGGGGGGCTAAGCACCGGGGAGCTGTTTTTT.

The CDR3 region has the DNA TGTGCCACCAGCAGAGATTTAGGGGTTTTGTTGCTGTTTTTT. Translation gives CATSRDLGVLLLFF. This chain connects TRBV15 to TRBJ2-2; the D gene is possibly TRBD1 (5 bases). The CDR3 contains 14 residues. The germline V gene encodes CDR1 LNHNV and CDR2 YYDKDF (reference sequence). Trimming left V 0 bases short and J 13 bases short, with 15 bases between.

This chain uses TRBV5-1 with TRBJ1-2; D remains unclear. The length of the CDR3 is 13 residues. CDR1 is SGHRS, CDR2 YFSETQ, per germline. V lost 2 bases and J lost 8, with 13 bases in between. The CDR3 DNA reads TGCGCCAGCAGCTTTAGCCCGGCGGAAGGCTACACCTTC. Translation: CASSFSPAEGYTF.

Of note for this clone: The germline gene is not matched at one end of the junction; a read error may be the cause. The chain links TRBV7-7 to TRBJ2-5; no reliable D call. In germline, CDR1 is SSHAT, CDR2 FNYEAQ (reference sequence). The CDR3 runs 14 residues. The CDR3 loop is CASSLGPIGETQYF. CDR3 bases: TGTGCTAGCAGCTTAGGACCAATCGGGGAGACCCAGTACTTC.

This clone appeared a few times. The gene calls are TRBV20-1 and TRBJ1-2, with unresolved D. Per germline, CDR1 DFQATT and CDR2 SNEGSKA (reference sequence). The CDR3 loop spans 11 amino acids. Trimming took 1 base from V and 5 from J, leaving 5 bases between them. Here the CDR3 DNA reads TGCAGTGCTAGAGGCCCTTATGGCTACACCTTC. Translation gives CSARGPYGYTF.